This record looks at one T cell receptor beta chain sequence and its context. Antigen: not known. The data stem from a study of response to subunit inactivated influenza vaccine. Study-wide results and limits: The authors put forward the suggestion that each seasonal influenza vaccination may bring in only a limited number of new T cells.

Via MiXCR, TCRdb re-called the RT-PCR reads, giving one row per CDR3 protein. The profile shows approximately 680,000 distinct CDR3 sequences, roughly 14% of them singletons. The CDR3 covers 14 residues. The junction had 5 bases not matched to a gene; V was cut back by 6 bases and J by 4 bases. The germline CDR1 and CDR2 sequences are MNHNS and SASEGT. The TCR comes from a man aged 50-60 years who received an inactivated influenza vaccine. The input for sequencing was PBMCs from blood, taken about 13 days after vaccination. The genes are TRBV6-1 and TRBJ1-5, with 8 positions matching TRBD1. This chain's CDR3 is CASSKGDRNQPQHF. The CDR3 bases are TGTGCCAGCAGCAAAGGGGACAGGAATCAGCCCCAGCATTTT.